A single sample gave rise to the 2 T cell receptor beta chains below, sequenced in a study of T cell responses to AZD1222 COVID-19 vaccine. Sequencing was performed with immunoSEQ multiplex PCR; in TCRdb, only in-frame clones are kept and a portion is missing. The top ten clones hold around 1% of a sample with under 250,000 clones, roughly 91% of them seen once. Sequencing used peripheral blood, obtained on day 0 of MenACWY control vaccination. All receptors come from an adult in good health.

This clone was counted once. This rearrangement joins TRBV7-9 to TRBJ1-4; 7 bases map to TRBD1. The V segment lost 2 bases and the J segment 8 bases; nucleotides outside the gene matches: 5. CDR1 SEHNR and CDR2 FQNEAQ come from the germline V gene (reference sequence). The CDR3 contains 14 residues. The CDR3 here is CASSLTGEDEKLFF. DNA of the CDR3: TGTGCCAGCAGCTTAACAGGGGAGGACGAAAAACTGTTTTTT.

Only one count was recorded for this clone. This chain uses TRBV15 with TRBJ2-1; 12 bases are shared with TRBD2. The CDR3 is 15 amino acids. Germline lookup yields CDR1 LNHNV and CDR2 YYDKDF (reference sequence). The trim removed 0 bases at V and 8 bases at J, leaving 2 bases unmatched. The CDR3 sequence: CATSRELAGGYEQFF. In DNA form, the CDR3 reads TGTGCCACCAGCAGAGAACTAGCGGGGGGCTATGAGCAGTTCTTC.